A single T cell receptor beta chain is shown here with its context. The sample is drawn from a study of blood T cell repertoires in COVID-19. Study information: The origin of the acute and convalescent COVID-19 samples was the United States, Italy and Spain. In each case, the material was cDNA or gDNA derived from T cells, B-cell-depleted T cells, or PBMCs.

The repertoire was sequenced with immunoSEQ multiplex PCR; TCRdb's copy has only in-frame clones and lacks some. The sample carries fewer than 400,000 clones, around 92% recorded once. What was sequenced was PBMCs or T cells enriched from blood (not recorded which). The clonotype comes from a woman aged 25 to 39 who had recovered from COVID-19.

CDR3 residues: CASIRAGGRGYTF. The CDR3 DNA follows: TGTGCCAGCATCCGAGCAGGGGGTCGTGGCTACACCTTC. V and J are TRBV6-5 and TRBJ1-2, with TRBD1 identical over 7 bases. V was pared by 7 bases and J by 7 bases, with 9 bases of the junction left unmatched. The CDR3 is 13 amino acids. Germline CDR1 reads MNHEY; CDR2 reads SVGAGI.